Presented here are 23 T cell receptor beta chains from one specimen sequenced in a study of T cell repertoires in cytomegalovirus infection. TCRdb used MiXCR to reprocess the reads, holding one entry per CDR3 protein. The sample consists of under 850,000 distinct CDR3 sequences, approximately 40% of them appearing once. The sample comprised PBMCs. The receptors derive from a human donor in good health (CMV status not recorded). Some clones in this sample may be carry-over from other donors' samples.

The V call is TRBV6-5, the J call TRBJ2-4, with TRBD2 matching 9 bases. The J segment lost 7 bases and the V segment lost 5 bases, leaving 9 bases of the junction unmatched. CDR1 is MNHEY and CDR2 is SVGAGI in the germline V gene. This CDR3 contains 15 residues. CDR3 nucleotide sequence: TGTGCCAGCAGTCTTAGCGGGAGTTCGGGGAACATTCAGTACTTC. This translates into CASSLSGSSGNIQYF.

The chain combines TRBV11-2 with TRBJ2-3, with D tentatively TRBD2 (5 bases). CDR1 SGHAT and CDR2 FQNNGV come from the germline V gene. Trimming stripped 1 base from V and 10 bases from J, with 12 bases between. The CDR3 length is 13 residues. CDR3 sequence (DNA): TGTGCCAGCAGCTTAGCGCGGACTGGGGCGCAGTATTTT. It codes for CASSLARTGAQYF.

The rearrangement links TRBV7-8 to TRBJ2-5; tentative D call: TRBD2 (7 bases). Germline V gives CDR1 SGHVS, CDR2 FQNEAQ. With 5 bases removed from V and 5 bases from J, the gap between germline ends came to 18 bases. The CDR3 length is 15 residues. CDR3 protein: CASSPLRGAWETQYF. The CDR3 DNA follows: TGTGCCAGCAGCCCCTTACGGGGGGCCTGGGAGACCCAGTACTTC.

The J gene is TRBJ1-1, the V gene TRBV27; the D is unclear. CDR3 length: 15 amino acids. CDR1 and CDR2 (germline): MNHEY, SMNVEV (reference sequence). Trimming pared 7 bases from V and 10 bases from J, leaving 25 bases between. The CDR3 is CASKLYVDSPLRAFF. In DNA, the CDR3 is TGTGCCAGCAAACTTTACGTCGACTCTCCTCTGAGAGCTTTCTTT.

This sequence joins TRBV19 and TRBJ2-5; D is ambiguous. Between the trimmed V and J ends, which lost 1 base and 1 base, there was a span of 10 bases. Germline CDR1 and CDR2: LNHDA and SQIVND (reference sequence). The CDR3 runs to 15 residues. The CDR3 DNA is TGTGCCAGTAGTATAGGGAGACGGATCCAAGAGACCCAGTACTTC. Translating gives CASSIGRRIQETQYF. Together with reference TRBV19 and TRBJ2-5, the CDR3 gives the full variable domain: DGGITQSPKYLFRKEGQNVTLSCEQNLNHDAMYWYRQDPGQGLRLIYYSQIVNDFQKGDIAEGYSVSREKKESFPLTVTSAQKNPTAFYLCASSIGRRIQETQYFGPGTRLLVL.

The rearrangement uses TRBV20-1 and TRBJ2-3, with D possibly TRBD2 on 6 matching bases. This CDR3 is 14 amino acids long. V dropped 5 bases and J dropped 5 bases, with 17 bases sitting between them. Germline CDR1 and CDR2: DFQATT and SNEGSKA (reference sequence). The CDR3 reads CSAFPQTSLDTQYF. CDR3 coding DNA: TGCAGTGCTTTCCCCCAGACTAGTTTAGATACGCAGTATTTT.

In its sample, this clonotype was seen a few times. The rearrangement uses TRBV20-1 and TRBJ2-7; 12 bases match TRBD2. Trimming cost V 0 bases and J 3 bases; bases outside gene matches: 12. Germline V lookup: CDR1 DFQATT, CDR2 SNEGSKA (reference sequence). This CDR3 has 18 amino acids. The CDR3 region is CSAREPVTSGRILYEQYF. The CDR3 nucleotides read TGCAGTGCTAGAGAACCCGTAACTAGCGGGAGGATCCTCTACGAGCAGTACTTC.

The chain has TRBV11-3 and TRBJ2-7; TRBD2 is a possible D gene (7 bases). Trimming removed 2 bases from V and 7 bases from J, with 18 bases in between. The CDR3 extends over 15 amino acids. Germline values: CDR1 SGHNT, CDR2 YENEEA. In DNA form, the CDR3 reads TGTGCCAGCAGCTTAACCGGGGGGCAGTATGAGGAGCAGTACTTC. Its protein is CASSLTGGQYEEQYF.

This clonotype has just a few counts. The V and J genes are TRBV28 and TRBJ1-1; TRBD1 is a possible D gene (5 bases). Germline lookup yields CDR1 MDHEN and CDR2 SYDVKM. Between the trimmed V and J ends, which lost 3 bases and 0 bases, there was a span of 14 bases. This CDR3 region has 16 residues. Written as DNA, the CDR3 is TGTGCCAGCAGTTTTCGTCACCGGGGGATGAACACTGAAGCTTTCTTT. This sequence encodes CASSFRHRGMNTEAFF.

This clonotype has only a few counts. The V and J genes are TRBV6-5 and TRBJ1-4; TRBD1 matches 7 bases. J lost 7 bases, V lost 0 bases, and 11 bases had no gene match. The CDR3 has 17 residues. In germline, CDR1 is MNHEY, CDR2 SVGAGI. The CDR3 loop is CASSYSKGAAVFEKLFF. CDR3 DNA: TGTGCCAGCAGTTACTCGAAGGGGGCAGCCGTTTTTGAAAAACTGTTTTTT.

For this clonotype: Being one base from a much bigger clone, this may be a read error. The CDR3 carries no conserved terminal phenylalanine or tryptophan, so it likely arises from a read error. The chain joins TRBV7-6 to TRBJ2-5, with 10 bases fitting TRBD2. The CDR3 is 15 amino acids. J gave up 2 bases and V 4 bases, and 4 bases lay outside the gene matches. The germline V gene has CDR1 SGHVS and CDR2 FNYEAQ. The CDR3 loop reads CASSSGTSVQETQYL. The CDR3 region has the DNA TGTGCCAGCAGCTCCGGGACTAGCGTACAAGAGACCCAGTACTTA.

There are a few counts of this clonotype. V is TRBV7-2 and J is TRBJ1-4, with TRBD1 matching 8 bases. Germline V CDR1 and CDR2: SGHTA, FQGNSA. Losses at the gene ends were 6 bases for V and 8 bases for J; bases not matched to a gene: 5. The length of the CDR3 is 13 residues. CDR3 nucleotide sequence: TGTGCCAGCAGAAGACAGGGGTCAGAAAAACTGTTTTTT. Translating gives CASRRQGSEKLFF. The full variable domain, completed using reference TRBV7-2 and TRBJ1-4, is GAGVSQSPSNKVTEKGKDVELRCDPISGHTALYWYRQSLGQGLEFLIYFQGNSAPDKSGLPSDRFSAERTGGSVSTLTIQRTQQEDSAVYLCASRRQGSEKLFFGSGTQLSVL.

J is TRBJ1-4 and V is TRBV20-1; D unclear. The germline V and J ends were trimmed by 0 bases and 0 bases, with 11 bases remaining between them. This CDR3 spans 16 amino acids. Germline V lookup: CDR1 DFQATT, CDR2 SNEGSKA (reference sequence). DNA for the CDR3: TGCAGTGCTAGAGATCAGGATGGTGCAACTAATGAAAAACTGTTTTTT. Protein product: CSARDQDGATNEKLFF.

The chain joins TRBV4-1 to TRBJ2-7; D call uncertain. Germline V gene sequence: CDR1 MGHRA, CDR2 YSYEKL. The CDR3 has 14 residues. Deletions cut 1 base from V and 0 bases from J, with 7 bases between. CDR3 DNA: TGCGCCAGCAGCCAAGTAGTGAGCTCCTACGAGCAGTACTTC. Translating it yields CASSQVVSSYEQYF.

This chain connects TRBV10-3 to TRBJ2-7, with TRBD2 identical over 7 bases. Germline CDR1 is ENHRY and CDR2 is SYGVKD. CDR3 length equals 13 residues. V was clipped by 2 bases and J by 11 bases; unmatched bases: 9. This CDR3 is CAISEESGTREYF. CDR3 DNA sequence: TGTGCCATCAGTGAGGAGAGCGGGACTCGGGAGTACTTC.

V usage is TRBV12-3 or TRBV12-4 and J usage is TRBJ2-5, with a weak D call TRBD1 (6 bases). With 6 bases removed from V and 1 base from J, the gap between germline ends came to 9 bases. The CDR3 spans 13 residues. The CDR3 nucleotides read TGTGCCAGCAGGGACAGTTCCCAAGAGACCCAGTACTTC. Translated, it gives CASRDSSQETQYF.

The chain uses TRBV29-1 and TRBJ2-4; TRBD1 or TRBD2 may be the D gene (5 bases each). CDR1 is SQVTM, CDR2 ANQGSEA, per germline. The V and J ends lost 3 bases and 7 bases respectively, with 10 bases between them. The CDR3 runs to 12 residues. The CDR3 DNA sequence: TGCAGCGTTGAGGGGACGAAGAACATTCAGTACTTC. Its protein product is CSVEGTKNIQYF.

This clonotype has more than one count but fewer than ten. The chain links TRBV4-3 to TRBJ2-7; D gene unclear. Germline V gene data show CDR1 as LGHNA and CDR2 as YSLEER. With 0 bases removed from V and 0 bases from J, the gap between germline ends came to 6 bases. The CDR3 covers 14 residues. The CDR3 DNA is TGCGCCAGCAGCCAAGAGGACGGCTCCTACGAGCAGTACTTC. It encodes CASSQEDGSYEQYF.

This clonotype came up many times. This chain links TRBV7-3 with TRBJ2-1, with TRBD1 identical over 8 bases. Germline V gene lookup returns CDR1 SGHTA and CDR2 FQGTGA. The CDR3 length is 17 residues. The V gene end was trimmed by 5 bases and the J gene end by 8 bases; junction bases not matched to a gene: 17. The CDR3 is CASSRSAPHGTGHEQFF. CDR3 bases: TGTGCCAGCAGCCGTTCCGCTCCGCACGGGACAGGCCATGAGCAGTTCTTC.

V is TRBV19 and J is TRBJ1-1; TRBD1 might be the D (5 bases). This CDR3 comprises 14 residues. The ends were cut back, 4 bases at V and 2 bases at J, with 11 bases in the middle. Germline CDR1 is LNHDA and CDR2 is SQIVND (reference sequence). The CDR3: CASSRGPHNTEAFF. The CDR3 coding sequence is TGTGCCAGTAGTAGGGGCCCACATAACACTGAAGCTTTCTTT.

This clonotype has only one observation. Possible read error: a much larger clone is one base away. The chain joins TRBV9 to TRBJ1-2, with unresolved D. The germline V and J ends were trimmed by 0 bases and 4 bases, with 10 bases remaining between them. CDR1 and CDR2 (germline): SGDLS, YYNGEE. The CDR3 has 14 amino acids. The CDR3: CASSVGGPSYGYTF. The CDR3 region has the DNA TGTGCCAGCAGCGTAGGCGGGCCTTCCTATGGCTACACCTTC.

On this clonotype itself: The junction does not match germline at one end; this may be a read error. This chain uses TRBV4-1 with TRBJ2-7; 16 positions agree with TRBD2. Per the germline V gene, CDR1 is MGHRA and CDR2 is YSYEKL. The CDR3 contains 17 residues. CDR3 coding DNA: TGTGCCAGCAGCCAGGGGACTAGCGGGGGGGAGTCTTACGAGCAGTACTTC. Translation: CASSQGTSGGESYEQYF.

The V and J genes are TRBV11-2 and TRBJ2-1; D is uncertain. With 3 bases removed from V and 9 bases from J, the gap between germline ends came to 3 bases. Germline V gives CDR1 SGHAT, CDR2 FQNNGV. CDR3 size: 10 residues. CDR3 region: CASSFGEQFF. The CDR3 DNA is TGTGCCAGCAGCTTCGGTGAGCAGTTCTTC.